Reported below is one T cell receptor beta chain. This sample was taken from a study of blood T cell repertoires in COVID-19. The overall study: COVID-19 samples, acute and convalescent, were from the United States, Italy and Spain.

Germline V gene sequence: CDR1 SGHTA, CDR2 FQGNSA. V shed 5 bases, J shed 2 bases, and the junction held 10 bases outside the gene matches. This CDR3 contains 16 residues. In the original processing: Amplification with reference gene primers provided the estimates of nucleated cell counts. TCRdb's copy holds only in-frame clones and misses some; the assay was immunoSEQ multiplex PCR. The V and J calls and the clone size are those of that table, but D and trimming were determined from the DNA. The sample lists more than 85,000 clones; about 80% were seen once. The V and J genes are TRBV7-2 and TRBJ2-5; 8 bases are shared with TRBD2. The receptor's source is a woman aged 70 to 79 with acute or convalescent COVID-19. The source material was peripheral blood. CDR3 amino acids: CASSHAGTRSQETQYF. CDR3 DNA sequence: TGTGCCAGCAGCCACGCAGGGACTAGGAGTCAAGAGACCCAGTACTTC.